The 32 T cell receptor beta chains presented below share a single source sample, sequenced in a study of blood T cell repertoires in COVID-19. The assay was immunoSEQ multiplex PCR, and TCRdb's table has in-frame clones only and misses some. In the table there are some 150,000 clones, 75% to 90% of which are singletons. The specimen sequenced was peripheral blood. All receptors derive from a woman aged 40 to 50 with acute or convalescent COVID-19.

The rearrangement links TRBV5-4 to TRBJ1-4, with 7 bases matching TRBD1. CDR3 length: 14 residues. V lost 1 base, J lost 6 bases, and 3 bases stayed unmatched. The germline V gene has CDR1 SGHNT and CDR2 YYREEE (reference sequence). CDR3 residues: CASSLNRGDEKLFF. CDR3 nucleotide sequence: TGTGCCAGCAGCTTGAACAGGGGAGATGAAAAACTGTTTTTT. The full variable domain, its missing parts supplied by reference TRBV5-4 and TRBJ1-4, is ETGVTQSPTHLIKTRGQQVTLRCSSQSGHNTVSWYQQALGQGPQFIFQYYREEENGRGNFPPRFSGLQFPNYSSELNVNALELDDSALYLCASSLNRGDEKLFFGSGTQLSVL.

The chain carries TRBV6-5 and TRBJ1-2, with D possibly matching TRBD1 (5 bases). The CDR3 contains 15 residues. CDR1 is MNHEY, CDR2 SVGAGI, per germline. Trimming stripped 7 bases from V and 3 bases from J, with 18 bases between. CDR3 in amino acids: CASTQAPGWDYGYTF. Here the CDR3 DNA reads TGTGCCAGCACCCAGGCGCCAGGGTGGGACTATGGCTACACCTTC.

The gene calls are TRBV11-1 and TRBJ1-4; 7 bases agree with TRBD1. The CDR3 is made up of 14 amino acids. The ends lost 5 bases at V and 8 bases at J; junction bases unmatched: 8. Germline values: CDR1 SGHAT, CDR2 FQDESV (reference sequence). Here the CDR3 DNA reads TGTGCCAGCAGCCTCGACAGGGACTCGGAAAAACTGTTTTTT. Its translation: CASSLDRDSEKLFF.

The chain carries TRBV5-6 and TRBJ2-7; D may be TRBD2 (5 bases). Germline CDR1 SGHDT, CDR2 YYEEEE. The CDR3 totals 14 residues. V gave up 2 bases and J gave up 3 bases, with 12 bases separating them. CDR3 sequence reads: CASSFSSGYYEQYF. In DNA form, the CDR3 reads TGTGCCAGCAGCTTTTCAAGCGGATACTACGAGCAGTACTTC.

The CDR3: CSVDHPGGGELFF. The CDR3 nucleotides are TGCAGCGTCGACCACCCTGGAGGCGGGGAGCTGTTTTTT. The chain is built from TRBV29-1 and TRBJ2-2; tentatively, D is TRBD2 (5 bases). V lost 6 bases to trimming and J lost 7 bases, with 15 bases between them. The CDR3 is made up of 13 amino acids. Germline V gives CDR1 SQVTM, CDR2 ANQGSEA.

The chain joins TRBV28 to TRBJ1-1, with D unresolved. There are 12 residues in the CDR3. V was clipped by 10 bases and J by 2 bases, with 11 bases between them. Per germline, CDR1 MDHEN and CDR2 SYDVKM. CDR3 nucleotide sequence: TGTGCCACCGGGATTCTTAACACTGAAGCTTTCTTT. As protein: CATGILNTEAFF.

The J gene is TRBJ2-3, the V gene TRBV15; 7 nucleotides agree with TRBD1. The length of the CDR3 is 14 residues. V was clipped by 2 bases and J by 7 bases; unmatched bases: 6. Per the germline V gene, CDR1 is LNHNV and CDR2 is YYDKDF (reference sequence). This CDR3 is CATSRRDSVNTQYF. CDR3 DNA sequence: TGTGCCACCAGCAGAAGGGACAGCGTAAATACGCAGTATTTT.

This CDR3 reads CSVDDRGRSPETQYF. In DNA, the CDR3 is TGCAGCGTTGACGACAGGGGGAGGTCACCAGAGACCCAGTACTTC. This chain connects TRBV29-1 to TRBJ2-5, with TRBD1 identical over 9 bases. The CDR3 covers 15 residues. V shed 3 bases and J 4 bases; nucleotides not matched to a gene: 9. CDR1 is SQVTM, CDR2 ANQGSEA, per germline.

V and J are TRBV5-4 and TRBJ2-2; no clear D. Germline V gene sequence: CDR1 SGHNT, CDR2 YYREEE (reference sequence). This CDR3 contains 17 residues. Trimming stripped 4 bases from V and 5 bases from J, with 21 bases between. CDR3 nucleotide sequence: TGTGCCAGCAGCCTGGCTGAGAGAGGTCCCCTTACCGGGGAGCTGTTTTTT. Translation: CASSLAERGPLTGELFF.

The chain is built from TRBV10-1 and TRBJ2-4; D may be TRBD2 (7 bases). This CDR3 contains 13 residues. From germline, CDR1 is WNHNN and CDR2 SYGVQD (reference sequence). The V end was cut by 2 bases, the J end by 7 bases, with 9 bases between. CDR3 region: CASSEGGANIQYF. DNA of the CDR3: TGCGCCAGCAGTGAGGGGGGGGCCAACATTCAGTACTTC.

The chain couples TRBV27 to TRBJ1-2; perhaps TRBD1 as D (5 bases). V lost 4 bases, J lost 2 bases, and 17 bases lay in between. Germline lookup yields CDR1 MNHEY and CDR2 SMNVEV (reference sequence). The CDR3 is 16 amino acids. CDR3 bases: TGTGCCAGCAGTTATGCCGGTCAGGGTCGGAACTATGGCTACACCTTC. Its translation is CASSYAGQGRNYGYTF.

The chain combines TRBV30 with TRBJ1-6; a weak D match, TRBD1 (6 bases). Germline CDR1 is GTSNPN and CDR2 is SVGIG (reference sequence). This CDR3 contains 14 residues. V was trimmed by 2 bases and J by 7 bases, leaving 12 bases between them. CDR3 sequence reads: CAWSMQRGNSPLHF. In DNA, the CDR3 is TGTGCCTGGAGTATGCAGAGGGGGAATTCACCCCTCCACTTT.

V and J are TRBV24-1 and TRBJ1-1, with D possibly matching TRBD1 (6 bases). The germline V gene has CDR1 KGHDR and CDR2 SFDVKD. This CDR3 contains 15 residues. V lost 2 bases to trimming and J lost 0 bases, with 9 bases between them. The CDR3 region is CATSDSRGLNTEAFF. The CDR3 DNA reads as TGTGCCACCAGTGATTCCAGGGGATTGAACACTGAAGCTTTCTTT.

The gene calls are TRBV12-5 and TRBJ2-3, with 13 bases matching TRBD2. The CDR3 has 15 residues. J gave up 4 bases and V 6 bases, and 4 bases lay outside the gene matches. The germline V gene has CDR1 LGHNT and CDR2 FRNRAP. The CDR3 protein is CASGPTSGGADTQYF. The CDR3, as DNA: TGTGCTAGTGGGCCTACTAGCGGGGGGGCAGATACGCAGTATTTT. Combining the CDR3 with reference TRBV12-5 and TRBJ2-3 gives the whole variable domain DARVTQTPRHKVTEMGQEVTMRCQPILGHNTVFWYRQTMMQGLELLAYFRNRAPLDDSGMPKDRFSAEMPDATLATLKIQPSEPRDSAVYFCASGPTSGGADTQYFGPGTRLTVL.

The genes are TRBV6-4 and TRBJ2-1; D call uncertain. The CDR3 sequence is 13 residues long. CDR1 is MRHNA and CDR2 is SNTAGT in the germline V gene. V lost 2 bases and J 5 bases, leaving 7 bases between the germline ends. CDR3 sequence reads: CASSDQENNEQFF. The CDR3 DNA follows: TGTGCCAGCAGTGACCAGGAAAACAATGAGCAGTTCTTC.

This chain uses TRBV4-1 with TRBJ1-5, with D perhaps TRBD1 (6 bases). CDR3 length: 17 amino acids. The V and J ends lost 0 bases and 4 bases respectively, with 16 bases between them. Germline V lookup: CDR1 MGHRA, CDR2 YSYEKL. CDR3 amino acids: CASSQDWTVRKNQPQHF. CDR3 bases: TGCGCCAGCAGCCAAGATTGGACAGTGCGAAAAAATCAGCCCCAGCATTTT.

The chain is built from TRBV30 and TRBJ1-4, with D uncertain. V was cut by 3 bases and J by 7 bases, with 18 bases left in between. The germline gives CDR1 GTSNPN, CDR2 SVGIG (reference sequence). The CDR3 extends over 15 amino acids. The CDR3 here is CAWRDRISGGEKLFF. CDR3 coding DNA: TGTGCCTGGAGGGATCGGATTTCGGGAGGTGAAAAACTGTTTTTT. The whole variable domain, remainder taken from reference TRBV30 and TRBJ1-4, is SQTIHQWPATLVQPVGSPLSLECTVEGTSNPNLYWYRQAAGRGLQLLFYSVGIGQISSEVPQNLSASRPQDRQFILSSKKLLLSDSGFYLCAWRDRISGGEKLFFGSGTQLSVL.

The DNA for the CDR3 is TGTGCTAGTGGTTTGTTAACTAGCGGCCAATACAATGAGCAGTTCTTC. It yields the protein CASGLLTSGQYNEQFF. The chain has TRBV12-5 and TRBJ2-1; 8 nucleotides match TRBD2. The ends lost 2 bases at V and 4 bases at J; junction bases unmatched: 7. The V gene's germline CDR1 is LGHNT and CDR2 FRNRAP. This CDR3 spans 16 amino acids. Supplemented by reference TRBV12-5 and TRBJ2-1, the full variable domain reads DARVTQTPRHKVTEMGQEVTMRCQPILGHNTVFWYRQTMMQGLELLAYFRNRAPLDDSGMPKDRFSAEMPDATLATLKIQPSEPRDSAVYFCASGLLTSGQYNEQFFGPGTRLTVL.

The rearrangement joins TRBV3-1 (or the pseudogene TRBV3-2) to TRBJ2-1, with 7 bases fitting TRBD1. Unmatched junction bases numbered 4, after V lost 1 base and J lost 4 bases. Per the germline V gene, CDR1 is LGHDT and CDR2 is YNNKEL (reference sequence). The CDR3 covers 15 residues. CDR3 region: CASSQVGDRYNEQFF. Written as DNA, the CDR3 is TGTGCCAGCAGCCAAGTGGGGGACAGATACAATGAGCAGTTCTTC.

The chain couples TRBV18 to TRBJ1-2, with TRBD1 identical over 12 bases. The CDR3 spans 13 residues. Per the germline V gene, CDR1 is KGHSH and CDR2 is LQKENI. The J segment lost 12 bases and the V segment lost 5 bases, leaving 7 bases of the junction unmatched. CDR3 sequence: CASSSRDRGLNTF. CDR3 sequence (DNA): TGTGCCAGCTCATCCCGGGACAGGGGGCTCAACACCTTC.

The table lists this clone with a count of one. V is TRBV7-9 and J is TRBJ2-1; 7 bases match TRBD1. This CDR3 has 18 residues. The V segment lost 2 bases and the J segment 4 bases; nucleotides outside the gene matches: 14. The germline CDR1 and CDR2 sequences are SEHNR and FQNEAQ (reference sequence). The CDR3 reads CASSLPTGPNTKYNEQFF. In DNA form, the CDR3 reads TGTGCCAGCAGCTTACCGACAGGGCCCAACACGAAATACAATGAGCAGTTCTTC. The full variable domain, completed using reference TRBV7-9 and TRBJ2-1, is DTGVSQNPRHKITKRGQNVTFRCDPISEHNRLYWYRQTLGQGPEFLTYFQNEAQLEKSRLLSDRFSAERPKGSFSTLEIQRTEQGDSAMYLCASSLPTGPNTKYNEQFFGPGTRLTVL.

The sample holds a few counts of this clone. The chain couples TRBV5-4 to TRBJ1-6, with TRBD1 matching 9 bases. The ends lost 4 bases at V and 9 bases at J; junction bases unmatched: 11. Germline V gives CDR1 SGHNT, CDR2 YYREEE (reference sequence). The CDR3 has 16 amino acids. The DNA of the CDR3 is TGTGCCAGCAGCGAAAGGACAGGGGATCCTGGTTCACCCCTCCACTTT. Its translation is CASSERTGDPGSPLHF.

Details on this clone: Other nucleotide sequences from this sample produce the same CDR3. The V and J genes are TRBV19 and TRBJ2-1; 8 bases agree with TRBD2. The CDR3 spans 15 residues. Trimming removed 6 bases from V and 4 bases from J; junction bases left unmatched: 8. Germline V gene data show CDR1 as LNHDA and CDR2 as SQIVND (reference sequence). CDR3 sequence reads: CASSRSSGPYNEQFF. CDR3 in DNA: TGTGCCAGTAGCCGATCTAGCGGGCCGTACAATGAGCAGTTCTTC.

V is TRBV29-1 and J is TRBJ2-7; no clear D. V lost 7 bases, J lost 3 bases, and 10 bases lay in between. Looked up from germline, CDR1 is SQVTM and CDR2 is ANQGSEA. The CDR3 totals 11 residues. CDR3 protein: CSALSGYEQYF. CDR3 nucleotides: TGCAGCGCCCTCTCGGGCTACGAGCAGTACTTC.

V and J are TRBV4-2 and TRBJ1-3; D remains ambiguous. Germline V gives CDR1 LGHNA, CDR2 YNFKEQ. Trimming removed 2 bases at V and 8 bases at J, with 4 bases between. This CDR3 has 11 amino acids. The CDR3 sequence is CASSQRDTIYF. The CDR3 bases are TGTGCCAGCAGCCAAAGAGACACCATATATTTT.

V usage is TRBV2 and J usage is TRBJ2-1; TRBD2 aligns across 10 bases. V lost 4 bases, J lost 5 bases, and 5 bases stayed unmatched. The germline V gene has CDR1 SNHLY and CDR2 FYNNEI. The CDR3 sequence is 15 residues long. The CDR3 nucleotides are TGTGCCAGCAGTGGGACTAGCGGAGGTCACAATGAGCAGTTCTTC. Translated: CASSGTSGGHNEQFF.

V usage is TRBV7-3 and J usage is TRBJ2-3; D uncertain. V was shortened by 3 bases and J by 1 base, with 2 bases between the two germline ends. Germline CDR1 is SGHTA and CDR2 is FQGTGA. This CDR3 spans 12 amino acids. CDR3 protein: CASSFGTDTQYF. Here the CDR3 DNA reads TGTGCCAGCAGCTTCGGCACAGATACGCAGTATTTT.

This clone has more than one count but fewer than ten. The chain carries TRBV5-4 and TRBJ1-1; D remains ambiguous. The CDR3 totals 14 residues. Germline assignment: CDR1 SGHNT and CDR2 YYREEE (reference sequence). The V gene lost 1 base and the J gene lost 2 bases, with 9 bases spanning the gap. The CDR3 here is CASSLSSLNTEAFF. CDR3 coding DNA: TGTGCCAGCAGCTTGAGTAGTCTAAACACTGAAGCTTTCTTT.

The chain recombines TRBV11-3 with TRBJ2-1; 10 nucleotides match TRBD2. CDR3 length equals 17 residues. Per the germline V gene, CDR1 is SGHNT and CDR2 is YENEEA. With 1 base clipped from V and 6 bases from J, the junction kept 9 bases outside the gene matches. For the CDR3, the DNA is TGTGCCAGCAGCTTAGGGGCCCCGGGACTAGCGACCAATGAGCAGTTCTTC. This gives the protein CASSLGAPGLATNEQFF.

The DNA of the CDR3 is TGTGCCAGCAGCCTAGAGACAGGGCCTAATGAAAAACTGTTTTTT. Protein product: CASSLETGPNEKLFF. The chain has TRBV7-3 and TRBJ1-4, with TRBD1 matching 7 bases. V was pared by 5 bases and J by 3 bases, with 6 bases of the junction left unmatched. CDR1 is SGHTA and CDR2 is FQGTGA in the germline V gene. The CDR3 loop spans 15 amino acids.

The gene calls are TRBV24-1 and TRBJ1-2, with TRBD1 matching 7 bases. V gave up 5 bases and J gave up 2 bases; unmatched junction bases: 1. Germline loops: CDR1 KGHDR, CDR2 SFDVKD. The CDR3 spans 13 residues. The CDR3 DNA follows: TGTGCCACCAGTGGGGACAGAAACTATGGCTACACCTTC. It yields the protein CATSGDRNYGYTF.

The CDR3 sequence: CASSWTSGRAHNEQFF. CDR3 nucleotide sequence: TGTGCCAGCAGCTGGACTAGCGGGAGGGCCCATAATGAGCAGTTCTTC. The V and J genes are TRBV7-9 and TRBJ2-1; 15 positions match TRBD2. After removal of 4 bases from V and 7 bases from J, the junction contained 5 bases not matched to a gene. Germline loops: CDR1 SEHNR, CDR2 FQNEAQ (reference sequence). This CDR3 is 16 amino acids long.